Presented here are 32 T cell receptor beta chains from one specimen sequenced in a study of vaccination effects on CD4 cells after COVID-19. Data came from immunoSEQ multiplex PCR; TCRdb stores just in-frame clones and leaves some out. The repertoire includes tens of thousands of clones, 75% to 80% of them detected once, and 5% to 7% sits in the top ten. ViraFEST assay sequencing came after antigen-specific CD4+ T cells were expanded with viral peptide pools. Following 10 days of culture, CD4+ T cells were isolated. The study found no prior SARS-CoV-2 infection in the vaccine recipients, who tested negative for nucleocapsid antibodies. Their cognate antigens are unknown. This specimen was CD4+ T cells from PBMCs cultured with HCoV-OC43 spike peptides, taken before COVID-19 vaccination. The subset denotes: HCoV-OC43 spike overlapping peptide pool stimulation. Receptor source: a human donor who received a COVID-19 vaccine.

The V and J genes are TRBV10-1 and TRBJ2-3; D is unresolved. The CDR3 has 13 residues. In germline, CDR1 is WNHNN, CDR2 SYGVQD (reference sequence). Trimming cost V 2 bases and J 3 bases, with 6 bases left between them. This CDR3 reads CASSEDGTDTQYF. The CDR3 DNA reads TGCGCCAGCAGTGAGGACGGGACAGATACGCAGTATTTT.

This clone was recorded once. The J gene is TRBJ2-5, the V gene TRBV5-4, with D tentatively TRBD1 or TRBD2 (5 bases each). CDR1 is SGHNT and CDR2 is YYREEE in the germline V gene (reference sequence). V was pared by 3 bases and J by 5 bases, with 17 bases between. The CDR3 covers 15 residues. The CDR3 reads CASSSIRDEGETQYF. As DNA, the CDR3 is TGTGCCAGCAGCTCAATCAGGGATGAGGGGGAGACCCAGTACTTC.

CDR3 bases: TGCACCAGCAGCCATCTACAGGGACCCACGCTAGGATACGAGCAGTACGTC. This gives the protein CTSSHLQGPTLGYEQYV. The chain has TRBV1 and TRBJ2-7; the table calls TRBD1, which could not be checked here. TRBV1 is reported as a pseudogene. This CDR3 spans 17 amino acids.

The V and J genes are TRBV7-2 and TRBJ1-2; D unclear. The V end lost 5 bases, the J end lost 4 bases, and 11 bases lay between the germline ends. The V gene's germline CDR1 is SGHTA and CDR2 FQGNSA. This CDR3 comprises 13 residues. The CDR3 loop is CASSLQTVYGYTF. The CDR3 nucleotides read TGTGCCAGCAGCCTGCAAACAGTCTATGGCTACACCTTC.

CDR3 region: CASSSGGRDYGYTF. The CDR3, as DNA: TGTGCCAGCAGCTCAGGGGGTAGGGACTATGGCTACACCTTC. The V call is TRBV7-2, the J call TRBJ1-2; 7 bases agree with TRBD1. Germline assignment: CDR1 SGHTA and CDR2 FQGNSA. The CDR3 is made up of 14 amino acids. J was trimmed by 3 bases and V by 4 bases; bases with no gene match: 5.

The chain joins TRBV7-2 to TRBJ2-5, with 8 nucleotides matching TRBD2. This CDR3 spans 17 amino acids. The germline CDR1 and CDR2 sequences are SGHTA and FQGNSA. J lost 1 base, V lost 1 base, and 8 bases had no gene match. Here the CDR3 DNA reads TGTGCCAGCAGCTTAGGGGCGGGGGGCTCTGCCCAAGAGACCCAGTACTTC. It translates to CASSLGAGGSAQETQYF.

CDR3: CASSPAGLAGGILYV. DNA of the CDR3: TGTGCCAGCAGCCCCGCGGGGCTAGCGGGGGGGATATTGTACGTC. The V and J genes are TRBV3-1 (or the pseudogene TRBV3-2) and TRBJ2-7, with 12 bases identical to TRBD2. V trimming: 4 bases; J trimming: 12 bases; junction bases outside the gene matches: 13. Germline V gives CDR1 LGHDT, CDR2 YNNKEL (reference sequence). CDR3 length equals 15 residues.

The gene calls are TRBV18 and TRBJ1-6, with D possibly matching TRBD1 (6 bases). Trimming took off 2 bases at V and 5 bases at J, with 13 bases between the two ends. CDR1 is KGHSH and CDR2 is LQKENI in the germline V gene. The CDR3 has 16 residues. Here the CDR3 DNA reads TGTGCCAGCTCACCAGCCCAGGGGCTGGATAATTCACCCCTCCACTTT. Translating it yields CASSPAQGLDNSPLHF.

The V and J genes are TRBV18 and TRBJ1-1; D unclear. Germline CDR1 reads KGHSH; CDR2 reads LQKENI. With 8 bases removed from V and 2 bases from J, the gap between germline ends came to 12 bases. The CDR3 loop spans 13 amino acids. The CDR3 coding sequence is TGTGCCAGCCGCGGAGCGATAAACACTGAAGCTTTCTTT. Residues: CASRGAINTEAFF.

V is TRBV10-2 and J is TRBJ2-6; 7 bases map to TRBD2. Germline values: CDR1 WSHSY, CDR2 SAAADI. V lost 0 bases, J lost 1 base, and 0 bases stayed unmatched. The CDR3 is made up of 16 amino acids. The CDR3 coding sequence is TGCGCCAGCAGTGAGTCGGGGGGGTCTGGGGCCAACGTCCTGACTTTC. Its translation is CASSESGGSGANVLTF.

This clone has more than one count but fewer than ten. The chain employs TRBV18 and TRBJ1-6; D unclear. CDR3 length: 15 amino acids. The germline V and J ends were trimmed by 6 bases and 2 bases, with 11 bases remaining between them. CDR1 and CDR2 from the germline V gene are KGHSH and LQKENI. The CDR3 DNA sequence: TGTGCCAGCTCTCCGACCGGGACCTATAATTCACCCCTCCACTTT. Protein sequence: CASSPTGTYNSPLHF.

The CDR3 DNA reads TGTGCCAGCACTATGTCGGACTCTGGAAACACCATATATTTT. This encodes CASTMSDSGNTIYF. This chain links TRBV2 with TRBJ1-3; D is uncertain. This CDR3 comprises 14 residues. V lost 7 bases to trimming and J lost 0 bases, with 10 bases between them. Germline CDR1 and CDR2: SNHLY and FYNNEI.

The chain recombines TRBV6-5 with TRBJ1-6, with D unresolved. V was cut by 1 base and J by 13 bases, with 17 bases left in between. Looked up from germline, CDR1 is MNHEY and CDR2 is SVGAGI. The CDR3 totals 15 residues. Written as DNA, the CDR3 is TGTGCCAGCAGTTACTGGGTTAACGGAGTCGCGCCCCTCCACTTT. Its translation is CASSYWVNGVAPLHF.

This clone was observed a few times. The chain has TRBV18 and TRBJ2-1; D gene uncertain. Trimming removed 2 bases from V and 9 bases from J, with 8 bases in between. Germline V gene data show CDR1 as KGHSH and CDR2 as LQKENI. The CDR3 consists of 12 residues. Here the CDR3 reads CASSPTALEQFF. In DNA, the CDR3 is TGTGCCAGCTCACCAACGGCTCTTGAGCAGTTCTTC.

The V and J genes are TRBV30 and TRBJ1-2; D is unclear. V lost 0 bases and J lost 3, with 5 bases in between. Per germline, CDR1 GTSNPN and CDR2 SVGIG (reference sequence). The CDR3 has 12 residues. CDR3 sequence reads: CAWSVLYYGYTF. DNA of the CDR3: TGTGCCTGGAGTGTACTATACTATGGCTACACCTTC.

A remark on this clone: The germline gene is not matched at one end of the junction; a read error may be the cause. The V call is TRBV7-3, the J call TRBJ2-4, with 9 bases aligning to TRBD2. The CDR3 loop spans 16 amino acids. Germline values: CDR1 SGHTA, CDR2 FQGTGA. This CDR3 reads CASSLSGGNRAHIQYF. CDR3 coding DNA: TGTGCCAGCAGTTTAAGCGGGGGGAATAGGGCTCACATTCAGTACTTC.

The rearrangement joins TRBV5-5 to TRBJ1-5, with 9 bases identical to TRBD1. The CDR3 consists of 14 residues. The germline V gene has CDR1 SGHKS and CDR2 YYEKEE (reference sequence). With 3 bases clipped from V and 7 bases from J, the junction kept 5 bases outside the gene matches. CDR3 in DNA: TGTGCCAGCAGCTCACAGGGGGCGGCGCAGCCCCAGCATTTT. The encoded protein is CASSSQGAAQPQHF.

CDR3 amino acids: CASSILPGRGNQGYTF. In nucleotides, the CDR3 is TGTGCCAGTAGTATACTGCCCGGACGGGGTAACCAGGGCTACACCTTC. The chain couples TRBV19 to TRBJ1-2, with D unresolved. Germline CDR1 is LNHDA and CDR2 is SQIVND (reference sequence). Trimming cost V 2 bases and J 8 bases, with 21 bases left between them. The CDR3 sequence is 16 residues long.

CDR3 nucleotide sequence: TGCGCCAGCAGCTTGGTAGGGCAGGGGATGAGCTCCTATAATTCACCCCTCCACTTT. Its translation is CASSLVGQGMSSYNSPLHF. The chain joins TRBV5-1 to TRBJ1-6, with D perhaps matching TRBD1 (6 bases). The CDR3 has 19 residues. The V and J ends lost 0 bases and 0 bases respectively, with 16 bases between them. The germline V gene encodes CDR1 SGHRS and CDR2 YFSETQ.

This chain links TRBV7-8 with TRBJ1-6; TRBD1 might be the D (5 bases). The germline V gene encodes CDR1 SGHVS and CDR2 FQNEAQ. The CDR3 has 17 residues. The V end was cut by 1 base, the J end by 4 bases, with 14 bases between. The CDR3 DNA is TGTGCCAGCAGCTTAGGATACGGGACGGAATATAATTCACCCCTCCACTTT. It codes for CASSLGYGTEYNSPLHF.

Concerning this clone itself: Sequence at one end of the junction differs from germline and may be a read error. The gene calls are TRBV7-9 and TRBJ2-2, with unresolved D. Germline loops: CDR1 SEHNR, CDR2 FQNEAQ (reference sequence). This CDR3 is 12 amino acids long. In DNA, the CDR3 is TGTGCCAGCAGCGCGAATACCGGGGAGCTGTTTTTT. This codes for CASSANTGELFF.

The chain employs TRBV24-1 and TRBJ1-2; maybe TRBD1 (5 bases). The germline V gene encodes CDR1 KGHDR and CDR2 SFDVKD. Trimming cost V 4 bases and J 4 bases, with 12 bases left between them. This CDR3 is 14 amino acids long. Here the CDR3 DNA reads TGTGCCACCAGTGACGCCGGGACTGTCTATGGCTACACCTTC. This sequence encodes CATSDAGTVYGYTF.

The J gene is TRBJ2-1, the V gene TRBV29-1; 10 bases are shared with TRBD2. V shed 5 bases, J shed 4 bases, and the junction held 5 bases outside the gene matches. Germline-derived CDR1 and CDR2 are SQVTM and ANQGSEA. CDR3 length: 14 residues. The CDR3 DNA reads TGCAGCGTTCTAGCGGGGGACCAATACAATGAGCAGTTCTTC. Protein product: CSVLAGDQYNEQFF.

This clone has only one observation. The chain employs TRBV24-1 and TRBJ2-3; 9 bases align to TRBD1. The ends lost 3 bases at V and 6 bases at J; junction bases unmatched: 6. The CDR3 covers 15 residues. Germline V gene data show CDR1 as KGHDR and CDR2 as SFDVKD. CDR3 amino acids: CATSDPGTGMDTQYF. In DNA, the CDR3 is TGTGCCACCAGTGATCCCGGGACAGGGATGGATACGCAGTATTTT.

The chain carries TRBV28 and TRBJ1-6; D is perhaps TRBD1 (5 bases). The CDR3 sequence is 14 residues long. Looked up from germline, CDR1 is MDHEN and CDR2 is SYDVKM. V lost 0 bases and J 5 bases, leaving 5 bases between the germline ends. CDR3: CASSLWTDNSPLHF. CDR3 DNA sequence: TGTGCCAGCAGTTTATGGACAGATAATTCACCCCTCCACTTT. The variable domain in full, completed from reference TRBV28 and TRBJ1-6, reads DVKVTQSSRYLVKRTGEKVFLECVQDMDHENMFWYRQDPGLGLRLIYFSYDVKMKEKGDIPEGYSVSREKKERFSLILESASTNQTSMYLCASSLWTDNSPLHFGNGTRLTVT.

This chain links TRBV30 with TRBJ2-1; D may be TRBD2 (5 bases). There are 16 residues in the CDR3. Trimming pared 0 bases from V and 8 bases from J, leaving 20 bases between. CDR1 is GTSNPN and CDR2 is SVGIG in the germline V gene (reference sequence). The DNA for the CDR3 is TGTGCCTGGAGTGTATGGCCGGGGAAAGTTTCCGATGAGCAGTTCTTC. Amino acids: CAWSVWPGKVSDEQFF.

This clone was detected a few times. J is TRBJ1-4 and V is TRBV3-1 (or the pseudogene TRBV3-2), with 7 nucleotides matching TRBD1. The V gene's germline CDR1 is LGHDT and CDR2 YNNKEL (reference sequence). V dropped 1 base and J dropped 11; count of bases not matched to a gene: 16. The CDR3 extends over 17 amino acids. This CDR3 reads CASSQGIVQGQMRKLFF. The DNA of the CDR3 is TGTGCCAGCAGCCAAGGAATTGTTCAGGGACAGATGAGGAAACTGTTTTTT.

The V and J genes are TRBV7-9 and TRBJ1-1; 7 bases are shared with TRBD1. Germline trimming cut 4 bases from V and 1 base from J; bases unmatched to any gene: 0. The CDR3 covers 13 residues. In germline, CDR1 is SEHNR, CDR2 FQNEAQ (reference sequence). CDR3 DNA sequence: TGTGCCAGCAGCTGGACAGGGAACACTGAAGCTTTCTTT. It specifies CASSWTGNTEAFF.

The genes are TRBV4-1 and TRBJ1-5; weak D call: TRBD1 (5 bases). Germline V CDR1 and CDR2: MGHRA, YSYEKL. The CDR3 is 16 amino acids. V lost 0 bases to trimming and J lost 0 bases, with 9 bases between them. The CDR3 loop reads CASSQEHRNSNQPQHF. CDR3 sequence (DNA): TGCGCCAGCAGCCAAGAACACAGGAATAGCAATCAGCCCCAGCATTTT.

The genes are TRBV24-1 and TRBJ1-2; TRBD1 agrees at 7 bases. Germline assignment: CDR1 KGHDR and CDR2 SFDVKD. The CDR3 totals 15 residues. J lost 4 bases, V lost 3 bases, and 7 bases had no gene match. The CDR3 region is CATSDESTGSYGYTF. The CDR3 nucleotides are TGTGCCACCAGTGATGAGTCGACAGGGAGCTATGGCTACACCTTC.

This clone was found once. The chain employs TRBV6-5 and TRBJ1-2; 9 bases align to TRBD1. J was trimmed by 8 bases and V by 6 bases; bases with no gene match: 7. Per germline, CDR1 MNHEY and CDR2 SVGAGI. The CDR3 spans 13 residues. This CDR3 is CASRTGGKAGYTF. The CDR3 region has the DNA TGTGCCAGCAGAACAGGGGGCAAAGCGGGCTACACCTTC.

This chain links TRBV27 with TRBJ2-5; the D gene could be TRBD1 or TRBD2 (5 bases each). The CDR3 totals 13 residues. The germline gives CDR1 MNHEY, CDR2 SMNVEV (reference sequence). V was trimmed by 6 bases and J by 4 bases, leaving 12 bases between them. CDR3 sequence: CASRSGALETQYF. The CDR3 nucleotides read TGTGCCAGCAGGTCCGGGGCCCTAGAGACCCAGTACTTC.